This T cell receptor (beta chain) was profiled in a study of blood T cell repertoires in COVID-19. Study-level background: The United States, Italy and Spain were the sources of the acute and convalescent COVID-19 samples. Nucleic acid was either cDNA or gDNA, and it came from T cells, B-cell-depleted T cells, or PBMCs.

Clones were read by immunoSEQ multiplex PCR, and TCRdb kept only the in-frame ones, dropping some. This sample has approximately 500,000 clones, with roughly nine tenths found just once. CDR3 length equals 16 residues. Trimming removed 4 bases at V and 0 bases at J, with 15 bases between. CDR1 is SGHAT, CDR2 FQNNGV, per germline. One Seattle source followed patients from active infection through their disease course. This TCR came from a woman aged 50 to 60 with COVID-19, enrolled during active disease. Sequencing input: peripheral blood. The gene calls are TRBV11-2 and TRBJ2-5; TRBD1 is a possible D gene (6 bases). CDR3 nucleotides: TGTGCCAGCAGCTCAAGGGGGTTCCTGTACCAAGAGACCCAGTACTTC. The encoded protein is CASSSRGFLYQETQYF.